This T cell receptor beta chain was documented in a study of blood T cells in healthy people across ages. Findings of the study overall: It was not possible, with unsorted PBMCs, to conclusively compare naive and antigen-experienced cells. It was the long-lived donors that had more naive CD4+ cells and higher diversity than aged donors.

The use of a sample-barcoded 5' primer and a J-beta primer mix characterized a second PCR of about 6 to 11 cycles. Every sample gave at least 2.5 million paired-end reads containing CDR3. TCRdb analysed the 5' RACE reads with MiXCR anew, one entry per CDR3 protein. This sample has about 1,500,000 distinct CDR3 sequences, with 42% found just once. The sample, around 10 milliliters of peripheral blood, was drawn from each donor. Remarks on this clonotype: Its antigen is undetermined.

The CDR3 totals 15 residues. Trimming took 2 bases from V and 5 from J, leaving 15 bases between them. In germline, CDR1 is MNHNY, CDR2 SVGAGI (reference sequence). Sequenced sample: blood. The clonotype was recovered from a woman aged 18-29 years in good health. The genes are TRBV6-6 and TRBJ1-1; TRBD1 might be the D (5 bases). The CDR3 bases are TGTGCCAGCAGTTACACTCAGGGTTCCGGGACTGAAGCTTTCTTT. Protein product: CASSYTQGSGTEAFF.